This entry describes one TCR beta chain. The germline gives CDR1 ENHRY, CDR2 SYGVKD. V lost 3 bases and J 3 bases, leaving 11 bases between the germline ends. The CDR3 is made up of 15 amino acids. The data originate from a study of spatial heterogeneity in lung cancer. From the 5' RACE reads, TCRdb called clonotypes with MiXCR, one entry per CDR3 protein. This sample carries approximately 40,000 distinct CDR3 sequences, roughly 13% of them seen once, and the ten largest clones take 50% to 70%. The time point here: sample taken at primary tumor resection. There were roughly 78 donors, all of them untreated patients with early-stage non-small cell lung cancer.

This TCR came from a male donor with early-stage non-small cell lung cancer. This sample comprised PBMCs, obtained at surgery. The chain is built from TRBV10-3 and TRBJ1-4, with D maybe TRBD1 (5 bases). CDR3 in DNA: TGTGCCATCAGTGAAAATCAGGGCTCTAATGAAAAACTGTTTTTT. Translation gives CAISENQGSNEKLFF.